The entry below gives a single T cell receptor (beta chain) sequence along with its context. Its matching antigen is unknown. These data are taken from a study of cytomegalovirus exposure and HLA in healthy donors. Study as a whole: The approximately 120 validation repertoires used the same platform as the 666 first-cohort repertoires, a later analysis reported. Findings and limits, study-wide: Cytomegalovirus status was reportedly diagnosed by the classifier with high specificity and sensitivity. Some 150 TCR beta chains were listed as cytomegalovirus-associated.

The protocol was immunoSEQ multiplex PCR, while the TCRdb copy is restricted to in-frame clones and leaves out a portion. The table includes roughly 70,000 clones, under 96% detected once. The CDR3 runs 13 residues. Trimming cost V 6 bases and J 3 bases, with 11 bases left between them. Germline CDR1 reads SGHAT; CDR2 reads FQNNGV. The sample consisted of PBMCs. The chain has TRBV11-2 and TRBJ2-5; D unclear. The sequence came from a young woman in good health and CMV-seropositive. CDR3 in amino acids: CASRSRREETQYF. CDR3 coding DNA: TGTGCCAGCAGATCGCGCCGGGAAGAGACCCAGTACTTC.